This T cell receptor beta chain emerged from a study of cytomegalovirus exposure and HLA in healthy donors. General observations from the study: HLA allele associations emerged for around 16,000 TCR beta sequences in a later analysis, at 0.05 false discovery rate. Reportedly, HLA-A and HLA-B alleles of most subjects were accurately predicted from TCR beta.

In its sample, this clone was seen a few times. The target antigen is unknown. PCR amplification relied on 60 Vbeta primers (plus 13 Jbeta primers). Libraries were prepared by immunoSEQ multiplex PCR; TCRdb keeps only in-frame clonotypes and omits some of them. The table has 110,000 to 150,000 clones, about a tenth seen once. The sequence came from a male donor in good health and CMV-seronegative. The specimen was PBMCs.

The CDR3 loop reads CAIEGLAGGEQYF. CDR3 bases: TGTGCCATCGAGGGGCTAGCGGGAGGGGAGCAGTACTTC. The chain is built from TRBV10-3 and TRBJ2-7, with 12 positions matching TRBD2. V trimming: 8 bases; J trimming: 7 bases; junction bases outside the gene matches: 6. The CDR3 totals 13 residues. Germline CDR1 is ENHRY and CDR2 is SYGVKD.